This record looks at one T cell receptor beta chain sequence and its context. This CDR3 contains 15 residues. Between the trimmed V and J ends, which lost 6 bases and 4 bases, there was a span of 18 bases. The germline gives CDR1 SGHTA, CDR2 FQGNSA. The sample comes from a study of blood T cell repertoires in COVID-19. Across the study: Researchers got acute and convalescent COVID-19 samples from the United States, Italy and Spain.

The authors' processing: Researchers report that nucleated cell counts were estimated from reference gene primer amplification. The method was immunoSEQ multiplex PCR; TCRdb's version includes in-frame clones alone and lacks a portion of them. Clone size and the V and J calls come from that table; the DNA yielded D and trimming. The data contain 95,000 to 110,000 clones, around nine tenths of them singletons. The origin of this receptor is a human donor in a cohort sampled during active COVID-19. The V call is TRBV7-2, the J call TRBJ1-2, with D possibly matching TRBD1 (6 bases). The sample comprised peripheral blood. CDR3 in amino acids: CASRRPGGSPYGYTF. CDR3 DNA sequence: TGTGCCAGCAGACGTCCGGGGGGCTCCCCCTATGGCTACACCTTC.